Sequencing of this T cell receptor beta chain was carried out in a study of PD-L1 blockade in urothelial cancer. The overall study: The patients first took atezolizumab around 2014, receiving 1,200 mg intravenously every 3 weeks. Points from the study as a whole: Patients who had durable benefit saw their tumor-associated blood clones expand more at 3 weeks.

Of note for this clone: What it binds is not known.

The time point was: pretreatment peripheral blood. Individual patients had between 1 and 8 samples, taken pretreatment and on-treatment. Data came from immunoSEQ multiplex PCR; TCRdb stores just in-frame clones and leaves some out. This table has about 72,000 clones, roughly 86% appearing once. This receptor was taken from a man in his sixties with urothelial cancer. The sample here was PBMCs, taken around atezolizumab (anti-PD-L1) treatment.

CDR3: CSVEDPGTEAFF. CDR3 bases: TGCAGCGTTGAAGATCCGGGGACAGAAGCTTTCTTT. J is TRBJ1-1 and V is TRBV29-1, with TRBD1 as a possible D gene (6 bases). Per germline, CDR1 SQVTM and CDR2 ANQGSEA. The ends were cut back, 0 bases at V and 8 bases at J, with 10 bases in the middle. The CDR3 covers 12 residues.